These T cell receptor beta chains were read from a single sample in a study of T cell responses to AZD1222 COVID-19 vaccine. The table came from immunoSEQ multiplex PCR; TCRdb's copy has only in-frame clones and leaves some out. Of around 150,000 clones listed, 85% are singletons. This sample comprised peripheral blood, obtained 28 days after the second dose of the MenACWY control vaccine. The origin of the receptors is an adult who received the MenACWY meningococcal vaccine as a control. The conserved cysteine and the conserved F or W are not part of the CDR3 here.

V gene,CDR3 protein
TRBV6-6,ASSYESANTEAF
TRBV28,AGGGGDPNSNQPQH
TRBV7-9,ASSLRSGGADEQF
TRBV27,ASSPPGRENTGELF
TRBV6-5,ATERGYGNTIY
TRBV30,AWSLTSVDTQY
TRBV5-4,ASSFIPGETQY
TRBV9,ASSVLSGGTNTGELF
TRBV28,ASSPPVGSGSPLH
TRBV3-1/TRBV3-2,ASSQSVVNTEAF
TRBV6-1,ASSEPGRMKNEQF
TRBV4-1,ASSQEVASGANVLT
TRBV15,ATSTRDRGLDGYT
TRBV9,ASSTGLAGGYTGELF
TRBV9,ASSVRDTLYGYT
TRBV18,ASSGQQTGELF
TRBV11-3,ASSQKEREARLQQTQY
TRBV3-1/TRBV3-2,ASSQVSGTSSYNSPLH
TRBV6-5,ASRYRDRGETQY
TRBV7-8,ASSFLLAGGTDTQY
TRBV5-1,ASTSSGRASGEQF
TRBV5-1,ASSSTGFQETQY
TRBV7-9,ASSLGTATEAF
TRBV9,ASSVGAERGNYNEQF
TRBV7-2,ASSPRGPTVVLAKPPQH
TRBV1,TSALEEHSNQPQH
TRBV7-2,ASSLAITDETQY
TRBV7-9,ASSPDGGTDTQY